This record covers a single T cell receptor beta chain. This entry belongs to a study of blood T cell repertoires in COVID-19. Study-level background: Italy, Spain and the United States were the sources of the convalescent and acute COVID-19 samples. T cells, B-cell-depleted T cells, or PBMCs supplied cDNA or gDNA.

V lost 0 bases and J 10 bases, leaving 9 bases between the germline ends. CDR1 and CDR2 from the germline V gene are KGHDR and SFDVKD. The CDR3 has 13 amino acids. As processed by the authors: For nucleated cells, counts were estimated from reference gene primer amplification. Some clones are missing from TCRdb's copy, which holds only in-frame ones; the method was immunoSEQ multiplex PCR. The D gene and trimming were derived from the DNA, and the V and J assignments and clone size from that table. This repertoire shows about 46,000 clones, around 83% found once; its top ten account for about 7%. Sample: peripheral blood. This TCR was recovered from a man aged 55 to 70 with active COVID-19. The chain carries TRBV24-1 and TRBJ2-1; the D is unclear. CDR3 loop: CATSDLTHREQFF. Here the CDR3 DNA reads TGTGCCACCAGTGATTTGACTCACCGCGAGCAGTTCTTC.